These 25 T cell receptor beta chains came from one sample sequenced in a study of control samples from healthy donors and cancer patients. The protocol was immunoSEQ multiplex PCR, while the TCRdb copy is restricted to in-frame clones and leaves out a portion. The sample comprises roughly 100,000 clones, 75% to 90% of which are singletons, and about 18% rests with the top ten. The sample comprised PBMCs. Receptor source: a man aged 60-69 years with lung cancer.

The chain recombines TRBV7-3 with TRBJ1-2, with TRBD1 matching over 9 bases. The ends lost 5 bases at V and 7 bases at J; junction bases unmatched: 8. CDR1 SGHTA and CDR2 FQGTGA come from the germline V gene. The CDR3 is 14 residues long. The CDR3 sequence: CASSPDRGASGYTF. As DNA, the CDR3 is TGTGCCAGCAGCCCGGACAGGGGAGCCAGTGGCTACACCTTC.

This sequence joins TRBV7-8 and TRBJ1-5; D gene unclear. The CDR3 runs 13 residues. CDR1 is SGHVS and CDR2 is FQNEAQ in the germline V gene. V shed 3 bases and J shed 5 bases, with 8 bases lying between them. The CDR3 is CASSFGEDQPQHF. CDR3 sequence (DNA): TGTGCCAGCAGCTTTGGGGAGGATCAGCCCCAGCATTTT.

The V and J genes are TRBV27 and TRBJ1-6; D might be TRBD1 (5 bases). The germline V gene encodes CDR1 MNHEY and CDR2 SMNVEV (reference sequence). This CDR3 comprises 15 residues. Trimming took off 6 bases at V and 5 bases at J, with 14 bases between the two ends. Here the CDR3 reads CASSKWAGDNSPLHF. CDR3 sequence (DNA): TGTGCCAGCAGCAAATGGGCGGGGGATAATTCACCCCTCCACTTT.

This chain joins TRBV14 and TRBJ1-6; D not resolved. CDR3 length: 14 residues. The germline V and J ends were trimmed by 6 bases and 4 bases, with 10 bases remaining between them. Germline V gives CDR1 SGHDN, CDR2 FVKESK. The CDR3 reads CASSPGLYNSPLHF. The DNA of the CDR3 is TGTGCCAGCAGTCCTGGGCTGTATAATTCACCCCTCCACTTT.

DNA of the CDR3: TGTGCCAGCAGCGTGAGACAGCGGAACACCGGGGAGCTGTTTTTT. It codes for CASSVRQRNTGELFF. The chain employs TRBV9 and TRBJ2-2; TRBD1 is a possible D gene (5 bases). The CDR3 is made up of 15 amino acids. The V gene's germline CDR1 is SGDLS and CDR2 YYNGEE. V lost 2 bases and J lost 1, with 9 bases in between. Complete variable domain (other parts from reference TRBV9 and TRBJ2-2): DSGVTQTPKHLITATGQRVTLRCSPRSGDLSVYWYQQSLDQGLQFLIQYYNGEERAKGNILERFSAQQFPDLHSELNLSSLELGDSALYFCASSVRQRNTGELFFGEGSRLTVL.

The chain links TRBV19 to TRBJ1-3; D call uncertain. The V and J ends lost 7 bases and 1 base respectively, with 11 bases between them. The CDR3 sequence is 14 residues long. Germline values: CDR1 LNHDA, CDR2 SQIVND (reference sequence). The CDR3 protein is CASKGLDSGNTIYF. In nucleotides, the CDR3 is TGTGCCAGTAAAGGTCTTGATTCTGGAAACACCATATATTTT.

V usage is TRBV30 and J usage is TRBJ1-4; D is ambiguous. Germline values: CDR1 GTSNPN, CDR2 SVGIG (reference sequence). The CDR3 length is 16 residues. The ends were cut back, 2 bases at V and 0 bases at J, with 13 bases in the middle. For the CDR3, the DNA is TGTGCCTGGAGTTTTAGCGGGATTGCAACTAATGAAAAACTGTTTTTT. Protein sequence: CAWSFSGIATNEKLFF.

This rearrangement joins TRBV9 to TRBJ1-3; 10 nucleotides agree with TRBD1. The V and J ends lost 0 bases and 4 bases, in that order; junction bases with no gene match: 10. CDR3 length equals 18 residues. The V gene's germline CDR1 is SGDLS and CDR2 YYNGEE. CDR3 protein: CASSVGGTGELYGNTIYF. The DNA for the CDR3 is TGTGCCAGCAGCGTAGGAGGGACAGGGGAGTTGTACGGAAACACCATATATTTT.

V is TRBV6-5 and J is TRBJ2-5; D assignment may be TRBD1 or TRBD2 (5 bases each). V dropped 2 bases and J dropped 7 bases, with 11 bases sitting between them. Germline V CDR1 and CDR2: MNHEY, SVGAGI. The CDR3 sequence is 13 residues long. CDR3 protein: CASSYPGTGTQYF. The CDR3 bases are TGTGCCAGCAGTTACCCAGGGACGGGGACCCAGTACTTC.

This rearrangement joins TRBV2 to TRBJ2-3, with TRBD2 identical over 16 bases. The germline gives CDR1 SNHLY, CDR2 FYNNEI. CDR3 length: 17 amino acids. Germline trimming cut 7 bases from V and 4 bases from J; bases unmatched to any gene: 8. This CDR3 is CASILQGTSGGADTQYF. The CDR3, as DNA: TGTGCCAGCATCCTTCAAGGGACTAGCGGGGGGGCAGATACGCAGTATTTT.

The chain couples TRBV10-1 to TRBJ1-2; 7 bases fit TRBD1. The CDR3 has 13 amino acids. V shed 5 bases, J shed 3 bases, and the junction held 3 bases outside the gene matches. Germline values: CDR1 WNHNN, CDR2 SYGVQD (reference sequence). Written as DNA, the CDR3 is TGCGCCAGCAGTTTCGGACAGGACTATGGCTACACCTTC. The encoded protein is CASSFGQDYGYTF.

The chain is built from TRBV2 and TRBJ1-4; a possible D gene is TRBD1 (6 bases). CDR3 size: 15 residues. The germline V and J ends were trimmed by 3 bases and 8 bases, with 16 bases remaining between them. Germline loops: CDR1 SNHLY, CDR2 FYNNEI. CDR3 residues: CASSDGTTGGEKLFF. CDR3 in DNA: TGTGCCAGCAGTGACGGGACAACAGGAGGGGAAAAACTGTTTTTT.

This clone was seen once. This chain uses TRBV7-9 with TRBJ1-2; D might be TRBD1 (5 bases). V lost 7 bases to trimming and J lost 6 bases, with 18 bases between them. The germline CDR1 and CDR2 sequences are SEHNR and FQNEAQ (reference sequence). The CDR3 spans 14 residues. The chain's CDR3 is CASTTPGTGDGYTF. The CDR3 DNA follows: TGTGCCAGCACCACACCCGGCACGGGGGATGGCTACACCTTC.

With regard to this clone: At one boundary the junction diverges from the germline segment, which might be a read error. J is TRBJ2-1 and V is TRBV7-2; 9 bases are shared with TRBD1. Germline V CDR1 and CDR2: SGHTA, FQGNSA. The CDR3 extends over 16 amino acids. CDR3 bases: TGTGTCAGCAGCTTTTTAGGGACAGGGACCTACAATGAGCAGTTCTTC. Translation gives CVSSFLGTGTYNEQFF.

J is TRBJ1-1 and V is TRBV9; D gene unclear. CDR3 size: 13 residues. The V end was cut by 2 bases, the J end by 4 bases, with 9 bases between. Germline CDR1 SGDLS, CDR2 YYNGEE. The CDR3 region has the DNA TGTGCCAGCAGCGTCTACCTAGGCACTGAAGCTTTCTTT. It translates to CASSVYLGTEAFF. Supplemented by reference TRBV9 and TRBJ1-1, the full variable domain reads DSGVTQTPKHLITATGQRVTLRCSPRSGDLSVYWYQQSLDQGLQFLIQYYNGEERAKGNILERFSAQQFPDLHSELNLSSLELGDSALYFCASSVYLGTEAFFGQGTRLTVV.

V gene TRBV6-5 combines with J gene TRBJ1-2; D not resolved. The CDR3 consists of 15 residues. CDR1 is MNHEY, CDR2 SVGAGI, per germline. Trimming removed 7 bases at V and 4 bases at J, with 19 bases between. CDR3 sequence reads: CASTGSFTASYGYTF. DNA of the CDR3: TGTGCCAGCACCGGATCTTTTACAGCATCCTATGGCTACACCTTC.

The sample holds one count of this clone. The chain links TRBV6-5 to TRBJ1-1; TRBD1 agrees at 11 bases. V dropped 2 bases and J dropped 3; count of bases not matched to a gene: 5. Germline CDR1 reads MNHEY; CDR2 reads SVGAGI. CDR3 length: 16 amino acids. The CDR3 bases are TGTGCCAGCAGTTACGGGACAGGGGGTTCGGACACTGAAGCTTTCTTT. Its protein is CASSYGTGGSDTEAFF.

The V gene is TRBV7-3, the J gene TRBJ1-6; D remains ambiguous. V was cut by 3 bases and J by 6 bases, with 9 bases left in between. The CDR3 covers 14 residues. The V gene's germline CDR1 is SGHTA and CDR2 FQGTGA. The CDR3 DNA reads as TGTGCCAGCAGCTTGCAGCCACTTAATTCACCCCTCCACTTT. It is translated as CASSLQPLNSPLHF.

CDR3 loop: CAWSSGAGGQETQYF. DNA of the CDR3: TGTGCCTGGAGTTCTGGGGCGGGGGGCCAAGAGACCCAGTACTTC. J is TRBJ2-5 and V is TRBV30; TRBD2 agrees at 8 bases. Germline CDR1 is GTSNPN and CDR2 is SVGIG (reference sequence). V was clipped by 2 bases and J by 1 base; unmatched bases: 6. This CDR3 region has 15 residues.

The gene calls are TRBV24-1 and TRBJ2-5; D call uncertain. CDR1 and CDR2 (germline): KGHDR, SFDVKD. The CDR3 contains 12 residues. V was pared by 3 bases and J by 9 bases, with 10 bases between. This CDR3 is CATSDPLGPQYF. CDR3 bases: TGTGCCACCAGTGATCCCCTCGGGCCCCAGTACTTC.

The chain uses TRBV2 and TRBJ2-5; TRBD2 aligns across 8 bases. Germline V gene sequence: CDR1 SNHLY, CDR2 FYNNEI. There are 15 residues in the CDR3. After removal of 1 base from V and 3 bases from J, the junction contained 4 bases not matched to a gene. The CDR3 is CASSEDQRGKETQYF. Written as DNA, the CDR3 is TGTGCCAGCAGTGAAGACCAGCGGGGGAAAGAGACCCAGTACTTC.

This rearrangement joins TRBV10-2 to TRBJ2-1; a possible D gene is TRBD1 (8 bases). Trimming cost V 7 bases and J 3 bases, with 13 bases left between them. CDR1 WSHSY and CDR2 SAAADI come from the germline V gene. The CDR3 covers 14 residues. CDR3 DNA sequence: TGCGCCAGCAAGACAGGGGACTACTACAATGAGCAGTTCTTC. The encoded protein is CASKTGDYYNEQFF.

CDR3 bases: TGCGCCAGCAGCTTTACGGGGGTGACTCAGGATACGCAGTATTTT. Translation: CASSFTGVTQDTQYF. This sequence joins TRBV5-1 and TRBJ2-3, with a possible D match to TRBD2 (6 bases). V shed 2 bases and J shed 6 bases, with 16 bases lying between them. There are 15 residues in the CDR3. In germline, CDR1 is SGHRS, CDR2 YFSETQ.

This clone occurred once. This sequence joins TRBV6-5 and TRBJ1-2; 8 nucleotides agree with TRBD1. The V gene end was trimmed by 6 bases and the J gene end by 6 bases; junction bases not matched to a gene: 12. From germline, CDR1 is MNHEY and CDR2 SVGAGI. The CDR3 is 15 amino acids. In nucleotides, the CDR3 is TGTGCCAGCAGCCCCGGGGACAGGCTGGGAAATGGCTACACCTTC. Residues: CASSPGDRLGNGYTF.

The CDR3 DNA reads as TGTGCCAGCGACATGGTTAGGGGATCTGGGGCCAACGTCCTGACTTTC. It specifies CASDMVRGSGANVLTF. V gene TRBV7-9 combines with J gene TRBJ2-6, with D possibly TRBD1 on 5 matching bases. V was pared by 8 bases and J by 1 base, with 15 bases between. The CDR3 sequence is 16 residues long. From germline, CDR1 is SEHNR and CDR2 FQNEAQ (reference sequence).